The clone carrying this T cell receptor beta chain was detected only once. This record comes from a study of blood T cell repertoires in COVID-19. Study at large: Acute and convalescent COVID-19 samples came from the United States, Italy and Spain. Sources were T cells, B-cell-depleted T cells, or PBMCs; the material itself was cDNA or gDNA.

Authors' analysis steps: Using reference gene primer amplification, nucleated cell counts were estimated. Using immunoSEQ multiplex PCR, the repertoire was profiled, and TCRdb retains in-frame clones only, with some absent. V and J calls and clone size follow that table, whereas D and trimming were derived from the DNA. The table lists some 96,000 clones, over 80% of them singletons. The sequenced sample consisted of peripheral blood. This TCR was sampled from a man aged 50 to 60 with active or convalescent COVID-19.

CDR3 bases: TGCGCCAGCAGCCAGGCCGGGACAGGCGAGACCCAGTACTTC. It yields the protein CASSQAGTGETQYF. This chain uses TRBV4-1 with TRBJ2-5; TRBD1 agrees at 8 bases. Germline V gene sequence: CDR1 MGHRA, CDR2 YSYEKL. The CDR3 spans 14 residues. The V gene end was trimmed by 3 bases and the J gene end by 5 bases; junction bases not matched to a gene: 5.